The 21 T cell receptor beta chains below were found in one sample sequenced in a study of blood T cell repertoires in COVID-19. Generated by immunoSEQ multiplex PCR, the TCRdb table keeps only in-frame clones and is missing some. The sample lists about 160,000 clones; about 85% were seen once. The sample was PBMCs or T cells enriched from blood (not recorded which). The receptor source for this set is a woman aged 45-65 years who had recovered from COVID-19.

The chain is built from TRBV10-3 and TRBJ1-1; tentative D call: TRBD1 (5 bases). CDR1 ENHRY and CDR2 SYGVKD come from the germline V gene. The V gene lost 10 bases and the J gene lost 0 bases, with 12 bases spanning the gap. CDR3 length: 13 residues. The DNA for the CDR3 is TGTGCCACGATGGGGCCGATGAACACTGAAGCTTTCTTT. It yields the protein CATMGPMNTEAFF.

A few counts support this clone. The chain carries TRBV29-1 and TRBJ2-1; 9 nucleotides match TRBD2. J gave up 8 bases and V 7 bases, and 9 bases lay outside the gene matches. The germline V gene encodes CDR1 SQVTM and CDR2 ANQGSEA. CDR3 length equals 13 residues. DNA for the CDR3: TGCAGCGCCAGGTTAGCGGGAGTGTATGAGCAGTTCTTC. It is translated as CSARLAGVYEQFF.

The V and J genes are TRBV20-1 and TRBJ2-7, with a possible D match to TRBD2 (5 bases). The ends were cut back, 3 bases at V and 4 bases at J, with 10 bases in the middle. The CDR3 extends over 12 amino acids. From germline, CDR1 is DFQATT and CDR2 SNEGSKA (reference sequence). DNA of the CDR3: TGCAGTGCTAGTGCGGGTGGATACGAGCAGTACTTC. Protein product: CSASAGGYEQYF.

The V and J genes are TRBV11-3 and TRBJ2-2; D possibly corresponds to TRBD1 (6 bases). The CDR3 sequence is 14 residues long. Germline CDR1 is SGHNT and CDR2 is YENEEA. Trimming removed 1 base at V and 8 bases at J, with 11 bases between. Written as DNA, the CDR3 is TGTGCCAGCAGCTTAGTCCCAGGGGTGGGGGAGCTGTTTTTT. Its protein product is CASSLVPGVGELFF.

DNA for the CDR3: TGTGCCAGCAGTGACATCACCCGCGGGAGGGCCGGGAATGAGCAGTTCTTC. Translating it yields CASSDITRGRAGNEQFF. The V gene is TRBV6-1, the J gene TRBJ2-1; 9 nucleotides agree with TRBD2. This CDR3 region has 17 residues. The V and J ends lost 3 bases and 7 bases, in that order; junction bases with no gene match: 13. The germline CDR1 and CDR2 sequences are MNHNS and SASEGT.

The chain couples TRBV6-6 to TRBJ2-4, with 13 bases lining up with TRBD2. From germline, CDR1 is MNHNY and CDR2 SVGAGI (reference sequence). V gave up 5 bases and J gave up 7 bases; unmatched junction bases: 17. The CDR3 is 19 amino acids. The DNA for the CDR3 is TGTGCCAGCAGTCGCCCCGGACTAGCGGGAGATTTTGAGGGGAACATTCAGTACTTC. The encoded protein is CASSRPGLAGDFEGNIQYF.

The rearrangement uses TRBV19 and TRBJ1-6; 9 bases are a match to TRBD1. Germline V gene lookup returns CDR1 LNHDA and CDR2 SQIVND (reference sequence). The CDR3 loop spans 16 amino acids. V dropped 7 bases and J dropped 7; count of bases not matched to a gene: 11. The CDR3 is CASNDPGTGPNSPLHF. CDR3 in DNA: TGTGCCAGTAATGATCCCGGGACAGGGCCCAATTCACCCCTCCACTTT.

The genes are TRBV7-9 and TRBJ1-4; tentative D call: TRBD1 (5 bases). This CDR3 contains 15 residues. Trimming left V 7 bases short and J 7 bases short, with 19 bases between. CDR1 and CDR2 (germline): SEHNR, FQNEAQ (reference sequence). CDR3 DNA sequence: TGTGCCAGCATCCGGGGGAGCAGTGAGGGTGAAAAACTGTTTTTT. Amino acid sequence: CASIRGSSEGEKLFF.

In its sample, this clone was seen a few times. The CDR3 DNA is TGTGCCAGCAGCTTATCGGGACAGGGGGCCGGCGAGCAGTACTTC. This gives the protein CASSLSGQGAGEQYF. This chain uses TRBV7-3 with TRBJ2-7; 12 bases fit TRBD1. The CDR3 runs 15 residues. Germline V CDR1 and CDR2: SGHTA, FQGTGA. J lost 6 bases, V lost 2 bases, and 5 bases had no gene match. Looking up the rest from reference TRBV7-3 and TRBJ2-7 gives the full variable domain: GAGVSQTPSNKVTEKGKYVELRCDPISGHTALYWYRQSLGQGPEFLIYFQGTGAADDSGLPNDRFFAVRPEGSVSTLKIQRTERGDSAVYLCASSLSGQGAGEQYFGPGTRLTVT.

The chain employs TRBV4-2 and TRBJ1-1, with 9 bases matching TRBD1. CDR3 length: 16 residues. From germline, CDR1 is LGHNA and CDR2 YNFKEQ. V lost 3 bases and J lost 2; bases outside the gene matches: 7. This CDR3 is CASSHGQGTTNTEAFF. The DNA for the CDR3 is TGTGCCAGCAGCCACGGACAGGGGACAACCAACACTGAAGCTTTCTTT.

The rearrangement uses TRBV10-3 and TRBJ2-7, with a possible D match to TRBD2 (7 bases). This CDR3 spans 16 amino acids. Germline loops: CDR1 ENHRY, CDR2 SYGVKD. V was shortened by 6 bases and J by 5 bases, with 23 bases between the two germline ends. The CDR3 is CAISKEGGGGRDEQYF. The CDR3 DNA follows: TGTGCCATCAGCAAGGAAGGAGGGGGAGGGCGCGACGAGCAGTACTTC.

The V gene is TRBV3-1 (or the pseudogene TRBV3-2), the J gene TRBJ2-3; 15 bases line up with TRBD2. CDR3 length: 17 amino acids. V lost 3 bases, J lost 4 bases, and 5 bases stayed unmatched. Looked up from germline, CDR1 is LGHDT and CDR2 is YNNKEL (reference sequence). CDR3 nucleotide sequence: TGTGCCAGCAGCCACTGGACTAGCGGGAGGGCCGCAGATACGCAGTATTTT. Translation gives CASSHWTSGRAADTQYF.

The chain couples TRBV7-2 to TRBJ2-1, with 8 positions matching TRBD1. The J segment lost 7 bases and the V segment lost 3 bases, leaving 8 bases of the junction unmatched. Germline V CDR1 and CDR2: SGHTA, FQGNSA. The CDR3 has 15 amino acids. CDR3 nucleotides: TGTGCCAGCAGCTTTGATCAGGGGGCGAGGAATGAGCAGTTCTTC. Translated, it gives CASSFDQGARNEQFF.

The chain joins TRBV7-2 to TRBJ1-1, with a tentative D call TRBD1 (5 bases). The V gene lost 0 bases and the J gene lost 6 bases, with 11 bases spanning the gap. CDR1 and CDR2 from the germline V gene are SGHTA and FQGNSA. This CDR3 has 14 residues. Written as DNA, the CDR3 is TGTGCCAGCAGCTTAGCGGGGCATGGGGCTGAAGCTTTCTTT. It codes for CASSLAGHGAEAFF.

The chain joins TRBV7-3 to TRBJ1-1; the D gene is possibly TRBD1 (5 bases). V shed 3 bases and J shed 4 bases, with 9 bases lying between them. Germline CDR1 SGHTA, CDR2 FQGTGA. CDR3 size: 13 residues. In DNA, the CDR3 is TGTGCCAGCAGCTTCGGGGGAGGCACTGAAGCTTTCTTT. It encodes CASSFGGGTEAFF.

The V gene is TRBV24-1, the J gene TRBJ2-3; 10 nucleotides match TRBD1. The CDR3 sequence is 16 residues long. CDR1 is KGHDR and CDR2 is SFDVKD in the germline V gene. After removal of 2 bases from V and 1 base from J, the junction contained 2 bases not matched to a gene. CDR3 sequence (DNA): TGTGCCACCAGTGATTGGGGGACAGGGGGCACAGATACGCAGTATTTT. Translation gives CATSDWGTGGTDTQYF.

In DNA form, the CDR3 reads TGTGCCAGCAGCTTATTGGGCTGGCTTAGCACAGATACGCAGTATTTT. Translation gives CASSLLGWLSTDTQYF. The chain combines TRBV7-8 with TRBJ2-3; D gene ambiguous. Germline CDR1 is SGHVS and CDR2 is FQNEAQ. This CDR3 spans 16 amino acids. With 2 bases removed from V and 0 bases from J, the gap between germline ends came to 12 bases.

The chain uses TRBV6-5 and TRBJ2-6, with D uncertain. Trimming stripped 6 bases from V and 2 bases from J, with 11 bases between. The CDR3 contains 15 residues. Germline lookup yields CDR1 MNHEY and CDR2 SVGAGI. CDR3 nucleotide sequence: TGTGCCAGCAGCCTGACGGAGACTGGGGCCAACGTCCTGACTTTC. Amino acids: CASSLTETGANVLTF.

The chain couples TRBV5-4 to TRBJ2-5, with D maybe TRBD2 (6 bases). The CDR3 spans 14 residues. CDR1 is SGHNT, CDR2 YYREEE, per germline (reference sequence). The V and J ends lost 1 base and 4 bases respectively, with 11 bases between them. CDR3 protein: CASSLPGGVETQYF. In DNA form, the CDR3 reads TGTGCCAGCAGCTTGCCAGGAGGGGTAGAGACCCAGTACTTC.

The CDR3 is CASSLDRSSGVTDTQYF. CDR3 sequence (DNA): TGTGCCAGCAGCTTAGATCGATCTAGCGGGGTCACAGATACGCAGTATTTT. The rearrangement uses TRBV7-2 and TRBJ2-3; 9 bases align to TRBD2. Germline values: CDR1 SGHTA, CDR2 FQGNSA. The CDR3 totals 17 residues. V trimming: 1 base; J trimming: 2 bases; junction bases outside the gene matches: 7.

This clone was found a few times. The V gene is TRBV6-4, the J gene TRBJ2-1; 10 bases are a match to TRBD2. This CDR3 contains 15 residues. Per germline, CDR1 MRHNA and CDR2 SNTAGT. Trimming at V came to 5 bases and at J to 4 bases, leaving 5 bases not matched to a gene. CDR3 DNA: TGTGCCAGCAGTTTGGAGCGGGGGGGATACAATGAGCAGTTCTTC. Its translation is CASSLERGGYNEQFF.